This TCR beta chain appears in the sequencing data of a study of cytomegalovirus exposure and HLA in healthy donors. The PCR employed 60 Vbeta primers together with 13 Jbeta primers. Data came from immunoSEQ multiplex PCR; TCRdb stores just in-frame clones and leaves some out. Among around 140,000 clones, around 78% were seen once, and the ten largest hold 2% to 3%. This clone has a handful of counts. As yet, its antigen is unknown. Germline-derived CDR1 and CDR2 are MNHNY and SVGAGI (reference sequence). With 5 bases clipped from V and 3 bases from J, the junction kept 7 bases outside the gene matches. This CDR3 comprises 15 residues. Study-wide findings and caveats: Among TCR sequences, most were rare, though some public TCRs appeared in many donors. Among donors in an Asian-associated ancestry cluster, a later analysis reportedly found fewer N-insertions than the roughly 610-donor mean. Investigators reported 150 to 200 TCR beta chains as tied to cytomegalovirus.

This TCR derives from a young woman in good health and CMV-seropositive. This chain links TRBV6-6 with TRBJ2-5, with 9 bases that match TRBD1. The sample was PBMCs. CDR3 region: CASSLGWTGEETQYF. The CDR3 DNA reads TGTGCCAGCAGTCTAGGTTGGACAGGGGAAGAGACCCAGTACTTC.